Below are 8 T cell receptor beta chains sequenced from a single sample in a study of blood T cell repertoires in COVID-19. Repertoires were generated with immunoSEQ multiplex PCR, while TCRdb's copy carries only in-frame clones and drops some. Of about 300,000 clones in the sample, roughly 90% were seen once. The material sequenced was PBMCs or T cells enriched from blood (not recorded which). The receptors were gathered from a woman between 45 and 60 years old who had been exposed to COVID-19.

The chain combines TRBV28 with TRBJ1-2; 8 bases map to TRBD1. V lost 7 bases to trimming and J lost 8 bases; unmatched junction nucleotides: 12. The CDR3 has 14 residues. Germline-derived CDR1 and CDR2 are MDHEN and SYDVKM. DNA of the CDR3: TGTGCCAGCACCTCCCGGCAGGGGGCGGGGGGCTACACCTTC. Translation gives CASTSRQGAGGYTF.

The chain uses TRBV29-1 and TRBJ2-7; 10 bases are shared with TRBD1. Germline V gives CDR1 SQVTM, CDR2 ANQGSEA. The CDR3 is 20 amino acids. The V segment lost 4 bases and the J segment 2 bases; nucleotides outside the gene matches: 23. CDR3 loop: CSVVPPVETGGLPGTYEQYF. CDR3 coding DNA: TGCAGCGTTGTCCCCCCGGTTGAGACAGGGGGCCTTCCCGGTACCTACGAGCAGTACTTC.

This rearrangement joins TRBV28 to TRBJ1-6; 10 bases match TRBD1. The CDR3 covers 15 residues. Germline lookup yields CDR1 MDHEN and CDR2 SYDVKM. V gave up 5 bases and J gave up 12 bases; unmatched junction bases: 10. The CDR3 sequence: CASSRPGTGELPLHF. In nucleotides, the CDR3 is TGTGCCAGCAGTAGACCCGGGACAGGGGAGTTACCCCTCCACTTT.

In this sample, this clone turned up a few times. The chain uses TRBV19 and TRBJ1-5, with 7 nucleotides matching TRBD1. The V gene's germline CDR1 is LNHDA and CDR2 SQIVND (reference sequence). After removal of 4 bases from V and 6 bases from J, the junction contained 3 bases not matched to a gene. This CDR3 has 13 residues. CDR3 in DNA: TGTGCCAGTAGTACCGACAGGGCTCAGCCCCAGCATTTT. Its translation is CASSTDRAQPQHF.

The table lists this clone with a count of one. The chain employs TRBV19 and TRBJ2-2; 7 nucleotides match TRBD2. This CDR3 has 15 amino acids. The ends lost 3 bases at V and 4 bases at J; junction bases unmatched: 5. Germline V gene sequence: CDR1 LNHDA, CDR2 SQIVND (reference sequence). This CDR3 reads CASSISGRVTGELFF. The CDR3 nucleotides read TGTGCCAGTAGTATTAGTGGGAGGGTCACCGGGGAGCTGTTTTTT.

V and J are TRBV5-1 and TRBJ2-5; 13 nucleotides line up with TRBD2. The germline gives CDR1 SGHRS, CDR2 YFSETQ. This CDR3 spans 16 amino acids. J gave up 4 bases and V 4 bases, and 7 bases lay outside the gene matches. CDR3 sequence: CASSIGLAGVRETQYF. The CDR3 coding sequence is TGCGCCAGCAGCATCGGACTAGCGGGGGTAAGAGAGACCCAGTACTTC.

This clone was detected only a few times. This chain joins TRBV19 and TRBJ1-6; 7 nucleotides match TRBD1. Germline CDR1 LNHDA, CDR2 SQIVND (reference sequence). This CDR3 has 14 amino acids. V was pared by 7 bases and J by 7 bases, with 7 bases of the junction left unmatched. CDR3: CASKLGQINSPLHF. In nucleotides, the CDR3 is TGTGCCAGTAAGCTGGGACAGATCAATTCACCCCTCCACTTT.

The CDR3 region has the DNA TGTGCCAGCAGCTTAGAAGCTAGCATGGCCGGGGAGCTGTTTTTT. This codes for CASSLEASMAGELFF. The chain recombines TRBV11-2 with TRBJ2-2, with D possibly being TRBD2 (5 bases). The CDR3 totals 15 residues. V lost 0 bases, J lost 6 bases, and 11 bases lay in between. The germline gives CDR1 SGHAT, CDR2 FQNNGV. Full variable domain (outside the CDR3, taken from reference TRBV11-2 and TRBJ2-2): EAGVAQSPRYKIIEKRQSVAFWCNPISGHATLYWYQQILGQGPKLLIQFQNNGVVDDSQLPKDRFSAERLKGVDSTLKIQPAKLEDSAVYLCASSLEASMAGELFFGEGSRLTVL.